These 30 T cell receptor beta chains share one sample of origin, sequenced in a study of cytomegalovirus exposure and HLA in healthy donors. PCR amplification relied on 60 Vbeta primers (plus 13 Jbeta primers). This table comes from immunoSEQ multiplex PCR, and its TCRdb copy is limited to in-frame clones, with some not included. The sample has more than 95,000 clones; around 74% are singletons. The sample was PBMCs. The receptors derive from a woman under 30 in good health and CMV-seronegative.

V and J are TRBV28 and TRBJ2-3, with TRBD2 matching over 7 bases. Germline assignment: CDR1 MDHEN and CDR2 SYDVKM. V lost 7 bases and J lost 5; bases outside the gene matches: 9. The CDR3 has 14 amino acids. CDR3 sequence reads: CASNSRGEGDTQYF. The CDR3 bases are TGTGCCAGCAATTCGAGAGGGGAGGGAGATACGCAGTATTTT.

The rearrangement joins TRBV28 to TRBJ1-2; D is possibly TRBD1 (6 bases). The CDR3 loop spans 17 amino acids. Germline-derived CDR1 and CDR2 are MDHEN and SYDVKM. V lost 1 base and J 4 bases, leaving 19 bases between the germline ends. The CDR3 reads CASSLFGRDTRVYGYTF. CDR3 DNA sequence: TGTGCCAGCAGTTTATTCGGTAGGGACACTCGCGTCTATGGCTACACCTTC.

With respect to this clone: This sample also contains other DNA sequences that code for the same CDR3. The chain recombines TRBV5-4 with TRBJ1-2; the match to TRBD1 covers 7 bases. The CDR3 runs to 15 residues. Germline CDR1 is SGHNT and CDR2 is YYREEE (reference sequence). Trimming cost V 4 bases and J 0 bases; bases outside gene matches: 6. The CDR3 reads CASSPGTAANYGYTF. CDR3 nucleotides: TGTGCCAGCAGCCCCGGGACAGCTGCTAACTATGGCTACACCTTC.

The gene calls are TRBV11-2 and TRBJ1-5; D might be TRBD1 (5 bases). The V and J ends lost 5 bases and 7 bases respectively, with 9 bases between them. CDR1 is SGHAT and CDR2 is FQNNGV in the germline V gene. CDR3 size: 12 residues. DNA for the CDR3: TGTGCCAGCAGCGCCTCAGGGCAGCCCCAGCATTTT. Amino acids: CASSASGQPQHF.

V and J are TRBV1 and TRBJ1-5; no check of the table's D call, TRBD1, against the DNA was made. TRBV1 constitutes a pseudogene. The CDR3 contains 15 residues. The CDR3 loop reads CTSSHPRQGNQPQHF. The CDR3, as DNA: TGCACCAGCAGTCACCCCCGACAGGGCAATCAGCCCCAGCATTTT.

In this sample, this clone turned up once. This rearrangement joins TRBV28 to TRBJ2-1; D gene unclear. V was cut by 2 bases and J by 7 bases, with 12 bases left in between. Germline V gene sequence: CDR1 MDHEN, CDR2 SYDVKM. The CDR3 covers 14 residues. The CDR3 nucleotides read TGTGCCAGCAGTTTAAGAGGATCTTGGAATGAGCAGTTCTTC. It encodes CASSLRGSWNEQFF. The entire variable domain, with the rest obtained from reference TRBV28 and TRBJ2-1, is as follows: DVKVTQSSRYLVKRTGEKVFLECVQDMDHENMFWYRQDPGLGLRLIYFSYDVKMKEKGDIPEGYSVSREKKERFSLILESASTNQTSMYLCASSLRGSWNEQFFGPGTRLTVL.

The V and J genes are TRBV7-6 and TRBJ2-5; D is unresolved. The CDR3 loop spans 15 amino acids. Trimming stripped 0 bases from V and 3 bases from J, with 11 bases between. CDR1 SGHVS and CDR2 FNYEAQ come from the germline V gene. As DNA, the CDR3 is TGTGCCAGCAGCTTAGCTCCAGGCCGTGAAGAGACCCAGTACTTC. Its translation is CASSLAPGREETQYF. Combining the CDR3 with reference TRBV7-6 and TRBJ2-5 gives the whole variable domain GAGVSQSPRYKVTKRGQDVALRCDPISGHVSLYWYRQALGQGPEFLTYFNYEAQQDKSGLPNDRFSAERPEGSISTLTIQRTEQRDSAMYRCASSLAPGREETQYFGPGTRLLVL.

V is TRBV5-6 and J is TRBJ1-1; D is uncertain. V was clipped by 2 bases and J by 0 bases, with 8 bases between them. The CDR3 is made up of 14 amino acids. Germline lookup yields CDR1 SGHDT and CDR2 YYEEEE. CDR3 in amino acids: CASSFSGLNTEAFF. The DNA for the CDR3 is TGTGCCAGCAGCTTCTCAGGCCTGAACACTGAAGCTTTCTTT.

The V call is TRBV2, the J call TRBJ1-5; maybe TRBD1 (5 bases). Trimming took 8 bases from V and 2 from J, leaving 16 bases between them. This CDR3 spans 15 amino acids. CDR1 and CDR2 (germline): SNHLY, FYNNEI. The CDR3 is CASRSGTTGNQPQHF. CDR3 coding DNA: TGTGCCAGCCGGTCGGGGACTACCGGCAATCAGCCCCAGCATTTT.

In this sample, this clone turned up a few times. The V call is TRBV6-1, the J call TRBJ2-5; the match to TRBD1 covers 8 bases. The J call could be wrong; TRBJ2-7 is a better fit for the DNA end. CDR1 is MNHNS and CDR2 is SASEGT in the germline V gene. The CDR3 runs 13 residues. DNA for the CDR3: TGTGCCAGCACCGACAGGGGCTCCTACGAGCAGTACTTC. Protein: CASTDRGSYEQYF.

This chain links TRBV7-9 with TRBJ1-2, with 11 bases matching TRBD1. V lost 5 bases and J lost 7; bases outside the gene matches: 9. The length of the CDR3 is 15 residues. Germline CDR1 SEHNR, CDR2 FQNEAQ (reference sequence). CDR3 loop: CASSQAGQGARGYTF. CDR3 sequence (DNA): TGTGCCAGCAGCCAAGCCGGACAGGGGGCGCGTGGCTACACCTTC. Filled out from reference TRBV7-9 and TRBJ1-2, the complete variable domain reads DTGVSQNPRHKITKRGQNVTFRCDPISEHNRLYWYRQTLGQGPEFLTYFQNEAQLEKSRLLSDRFSAERPKGSFSTLEIQRTEQGDSAMYLCASSQAGQGARGYTFGSGTRLTVV.

This clone was recorded a few times. The J gene is TRBJ1-5, the V gene TRBV30; 7 bases agree with TRBD1. This CDR3 comprises 17 residues. V shed 0 bases and J 4 bases; nucleotides not matched to a gene: 12. In germline, CDR1 is GTSNPN, CDR2 SVGIG (reference sequence). As DNA, the CDR3 is TGTGCCTGGAGTGTCCGGAGGGAACAGGGGTTGAATCAGCCCCAGCATTTT. It specifies CAWSVRREQGLNQPQHF.

This clone was seen just once. This sequence joins TRBV4-1 and TRBJ1-2, with a weak D call TRBD1 (6 bases). V lost 1 base and J lost 1, with 10 bases in between. Per germline, CDR1 MGHRA and CDR2 YSYEKL. The CDR3 consists of 15 residues. The CDR3 spells CASSQGDTVNYGYTF. The CDR3 DNA sequence: TGCGCCAGCAGCCAAGGGGACACCGTTAACTATGGCTACACCTTC.

V and J are TRBV5-4 and TRBJ1-2; D unresolved. The germline CDR1 and CDR2 sequences are SGHNT and YYREEE (reference sequence). Trimming took 4 bases from V and 6 from J, leaving 16 bases between them. The CDR3 sequence is 14 residues long. The CDR3 region is CASSAIVNQDGYTF. As DNA, the CDR3 is TGTGCCAGCAGCGCGATCGTAAATCAGGATGGCTACACCTTC.

The chain couples TRBV28 to TRBJ2-1; 12 nucleotides match TRBD1. The CDR3 totals 14 residues. V was clipped by 6 bases and J by 5 bases; unmatched bases: 2. From germline, CDR1 is MDHEN and CDR2 SYDVKM. The CDR3 loop reads CASRGQGAHNEQFF. CDR3 DNA sequence: TGTGCCAGCAGGGGACAGGGGGCCCACAATGAGCAGTTCTTC. Drawing the rest from reference TRBV28 and TRBJ2-1, the complete variable domain is DVKVTQSSRYLVKRTGEKVFLECVQDMDHENMFWYRQDPGLGLRLIYFSYDVKMKEKGDIPEGYSVSREKKERFSLILESASTNQTSMYLCASRGQGAHNEQFFGPGTRLTVL.

The chain uses TRBV5-1 and TRBJ2-7; D unresolved. This CDR3 region has 13 residues. The V and J ends lost 1 base and 0 bases respectively, with 5 bases between them. CDR1 is SGHRS, CDR2 YFSETQ, per germline. The CDR3 region is CASSLIYSYEQYF. CDR3 DNA: TGCGCCAGCAGCTTGATCTACTCCTACGAGCAGTACTTC. Supplemented by reference TRBV5-1 and TRBJ2-7, the full variable domain reads KAGVTQTPRYLIKTRGQQVTLSCSPISGHRSVSWYQQTPGQGLQFLFEYFSETQRNKGNFPGRFSGRQFSNSRSEMNVSTLELGDSALYLCASSLIYSYEQYFGPGTRLTVT.

This clone was found a few times. This chain connects TRBV5-4 to TRBJ1-1; tentative D call: TRBD1 (6 bases). CDR1 is SGHNT, CDR2 YYREEE, per germline (reference sequence). The V gene lost 4 bases and the J gene lost 5 bases, with 12 bases spanning the gap. This CDR3 has 13 amino acids. The CDR3 bases are TGTGCCAGCAGCCCAACAGGGAATACTGAAGCTTTCTTT. This translates into CASSPTGNTEAFF.

The rearrangement joins TRBV19 to TRBJ2-1, with D perhaps matching TRBD2 (7 bases). V lost 5 bases, J lost 9 bases, and 14 bases lay in between. Germline-derived CDR1 and CDR2 are LNHDA and SQIVND (reference sequence). CDR3 length: 13 amino acids. Here the CDR3 reads CASSGPGEGEQFF. The CDR3, as DNA: TGTGCCAGTAGTGGACCAGGGGAGGGTGAGCAGTTCTTC.

The rearrangement joins TRBV5-4 to TRBJ1-2; unclear D gene. Trimming shortened V by 1 base and J by 0 bases, and 16 bases separated the two germline ends. Germline V gives CDR1 SGHNT, CDR2 YYREEE (reference sequence). This CDR3 has 17 amino acids. The CDR3 nucleotides are TGTGCCAGCAGCTTGCTACCGCCCGTCATTCCTAACTATGGCTACACCTTC. Its translation is CASSLLPPVIPNYGYTF.

This clone turned up a few times. The V gene is TRBV7-2, the J gene TRBJ2-7; D possibly corresponds to TRBD2 (6 bases). The CDR3 totals 16 residues. V was pared by 5 bases and J by 0 bases, with 17 bases between. CDR1 SGHTA and CDR2 FQGNSA come from the germline V gene. CDR3 amino acids: CASSPPRGSYSYEQYF. The CDR3 DNA reads TGTGCCAGCAGCCCGCCCCGGGGGTCTTACTCCTACGAGCAGTACTTC. Full variable domain (remainder filled in from reference TRBV7-2 and TRBJ2-7): GAGVSQSPSNKVTEKGKDVELRCDPISGHTALYWYRQSLGQGLEFLIYFQGNSAPDKSGLPSDRFSAERTGGSVSTLTIQRTQQEDSAVYLCASSPPRGSYSYEQYFGPGTRLTVT.

The V call is TRBV6-1, the J call TRBJ2-7; the match to TRBD2 covers 8 bases. The CDR3 is 13 amino acids. V was clipped by 7 bases and J by 1 base; unmatched bases: 3. Germline V gene lookup returns CDR1 MNHNS and CDR2 SASEGT. The CDR3 reads CASKAGDSYEQYF. The CDR3 region has the DNA TGTGCCAGCAAAGCGGGGGATTCCTACGAGCAGTACTTC.

The rearrangement links TRBV30 to TRBJ1-2, with D possibly being TRBD1 (5 bases). The CDR3 has 13 amino acids. The V end lost 0 bases, the J end lost 4 bases, and 9 bases lay between the germline ends. CDR1 is GTSNPN and CDR2 is SVGIG in the germline V gene (reference sequence). As DNA, the CDR3 is TGTGCCTGGAGTGTCGGGGGAACCTATGGCTACACCTTC. This sequence encodes CAWSVGGTYGYTF.

This clone was detected only a few times. The chain recombines TRBV5-1 with TRBJ2-5, with TRBD2 as a possible D gene (6 bases). CDR1 and CDR2 from the germline V gene are SGHRS and YFSETQ. The CDR3 loop spans 14 amino acids. V was shortened by 0 bases and J by 1 base, with 7 bases between the two germline ends. Written as DNA, the CDR3 is TGCGCCAGCAGCTTGGCCGGGAGCCAAGAGACCCAGTACTTC. Encoded protein: CASSLAGSQETQYF.

This clone showed up just a few times. The chain joins TRBV5-1 to TRBJ2-7; D is uncertain. In germline, CDR1 is SGHRS, CDR2 YFSETQ. Trimming took 0 bases from V and 1 from J, leaving 8 bases between them. The CDR3 loop spans 14 amino acids. CDR3 region: CASSLVADSYEQYF. The DNA for the CDR3 is TGCGCCAGCAGCTTGGTGGCGGATTCCTACGAGCAGTACTTC. Based on the CDR3 plus reference TRBV5-1 and TRBJ2-7, the full variable domain is KAGVTQTPRYLIKTRGQQVTLSCSPISGHRSVSWYQQTPGQGLQFLFEYFSETQRNKGNFPGRFSGRQFSNSRSEMNVSTLELGDSALYLCASSLVADSYEQYFGPGTRLTVT.

The chain couples TRBV6-1 to TRBJ2-7, with D maybe TRBD1 (6 bases). The CDR3 covers 12 residues. V lost 8 bases, J lost 2 bases, and 10 bases lay in between. Germline assignment: CDR1 MNHNS and CDR2 SASEGT. This CDR3 reads CASQGWAYEQYF. CDR3 sequence (DNA): TGTGCCAGCCAGGGGTGGGCCTACGAGCAGTACTTC.

The V and J genes are TRBV5-6 and TRBJ2-5, with TRBD2 matching 12 bases. This CDR3 has 16 amino acids. The V and J ends lost 4 bases and 2 bases, in that order; junction bases with no gene match: 6. Germline CDR1 is SGHDT and CDR2 is YYEEEE. The CDR3 region has the DNA TGTGCCAGCAGCCCCGCTCTAGCGGGGGGGCAAGAGACCCAGTACTTC. Translating it yields CASSPALAGGQETQYF.

The chain is built from TRBV6-6 and TRBJ1-1, with 7 bases identical to TRBD1. Germline V CDR1 and CDR2: MNHNY, SVGAGI (reference sequence). J lost 5 bases, V lost 6 bases, and 15 bases had no gene match. The CDR3 contains 16 residues. CDR3 region: CASSWGNDRVGTEAFF. In DNA, the CDR3 is TGTGCCAGCAGCTGGGGGAATGACAGGGTTGGAACTGAAGCTTTCTTT.

CDR3 nucleotides: TGTGCCAGCAGTCCACGACAGGGAATGAACACTGAAGCTTTCTTT. Amino acids: CASSPRQGMNTEAFF. The chain joins TRBV6-5 to TRBJ1-1; TRBD1 aligns across 7 bases. The trim removed 5 bases at V and 0 bases at J, leaving 6 bases unmatched. The CDR3 is 15 amino acids. In germline, CDR1 is MNHEY, CDR2 SVGAGI.

The V call is TRBV11-2, the J call TRBJ1-6; D not resolved. The germline gives CDR1 SGHAT, CDR2 FQNNGV. The V gene lost 6 bases and the J gene lost 0 bases, with 6 bases spanning the gap. The CDR3 has 14 residues. The CDR3 sequence is CASSAGSYNSPLHF. CDR3 coding DNA: TGTGCCAGCAGTGCAGGCTCCTATAATTCACCCCTCCACTTT.

This clone was found once. Different DNA sequences within this sample yield the same CDR3. The chain links TRBV25-1 to TRBJ2-3; 8 bases align to TRBD1. The CDR3 contains 13 residues. Germline V gene lookup returns CDR1 MGHDK and CDR2 SYGVNS. V shed 2 bases, J shed 5 bases, and the junction held 0 bases outside the gene matches. The CDR3 bases are TGTGCCAGCAGTGAAGGACAGGGAGATACGCAGTATTTT. Translated, it gives CASSEGQGDTQYF.